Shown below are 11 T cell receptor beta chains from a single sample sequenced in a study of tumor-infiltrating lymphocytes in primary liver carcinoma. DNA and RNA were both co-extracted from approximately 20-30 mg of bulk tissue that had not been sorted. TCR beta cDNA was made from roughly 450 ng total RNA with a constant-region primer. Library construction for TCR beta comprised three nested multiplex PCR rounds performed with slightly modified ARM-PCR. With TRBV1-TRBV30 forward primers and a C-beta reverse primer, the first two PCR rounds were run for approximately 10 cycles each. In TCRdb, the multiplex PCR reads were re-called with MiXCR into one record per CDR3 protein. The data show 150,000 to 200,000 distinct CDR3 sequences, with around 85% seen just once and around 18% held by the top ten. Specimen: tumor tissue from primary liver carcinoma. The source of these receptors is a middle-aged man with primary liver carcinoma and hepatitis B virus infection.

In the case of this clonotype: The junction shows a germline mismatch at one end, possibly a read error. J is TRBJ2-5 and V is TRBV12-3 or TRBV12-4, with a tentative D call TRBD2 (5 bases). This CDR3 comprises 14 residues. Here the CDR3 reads CASSFGGNQETQFF. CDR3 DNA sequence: TGTGCCAGCAGTTTTGGAGGCAACCAAGAGACCCAATTCTTC.

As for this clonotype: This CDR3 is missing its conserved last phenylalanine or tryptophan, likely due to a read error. The CDR3 region has the DNA TGCGCCAACAGCCAAGATGGCCTGGCGAACATTCAGTACTCC. It codes for CANSQDGLANIQYS. The chain employs TRBV4-3 and TRBJ2-4; no definite D call. This CDR3 comprises 14 residues. Germline V gene lookup returns CDR1 LGHNA and CDR2 YSLEER.

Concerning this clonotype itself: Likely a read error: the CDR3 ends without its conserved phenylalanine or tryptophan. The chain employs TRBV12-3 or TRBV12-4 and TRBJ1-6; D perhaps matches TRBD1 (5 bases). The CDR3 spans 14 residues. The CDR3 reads CAIILSGAGTPLHY. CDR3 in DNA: TGCGCCATCATTCTAAGCGGGGCTGGGACACCCCTCCACTAT.

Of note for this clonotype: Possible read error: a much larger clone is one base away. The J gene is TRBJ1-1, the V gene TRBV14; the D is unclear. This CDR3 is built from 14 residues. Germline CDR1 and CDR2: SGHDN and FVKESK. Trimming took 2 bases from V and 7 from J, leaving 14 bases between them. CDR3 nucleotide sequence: TGTGCCAGCAGCCAACCGGGAATCGGCAATGAAGCTTTCTTT. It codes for CASSQPGIGNEAFF.

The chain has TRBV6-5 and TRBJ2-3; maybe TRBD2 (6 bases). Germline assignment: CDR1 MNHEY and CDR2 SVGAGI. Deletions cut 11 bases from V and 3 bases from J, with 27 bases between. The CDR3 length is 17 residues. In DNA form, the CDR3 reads TGTGCCTACAGTTCACTCCCCATAAGCGGAGGGACAGATACGCAGTATTTT. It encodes CAYSSLPISGGTDTQYF.

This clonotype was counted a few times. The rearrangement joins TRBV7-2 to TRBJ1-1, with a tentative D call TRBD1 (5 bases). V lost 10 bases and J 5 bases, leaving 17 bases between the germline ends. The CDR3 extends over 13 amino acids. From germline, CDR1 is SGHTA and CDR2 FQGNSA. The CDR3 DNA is TGTGCCACCGGGGCAGGGTTAGTAACTGAAGCTTTCTTT. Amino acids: CATGAGLVTEAFF.

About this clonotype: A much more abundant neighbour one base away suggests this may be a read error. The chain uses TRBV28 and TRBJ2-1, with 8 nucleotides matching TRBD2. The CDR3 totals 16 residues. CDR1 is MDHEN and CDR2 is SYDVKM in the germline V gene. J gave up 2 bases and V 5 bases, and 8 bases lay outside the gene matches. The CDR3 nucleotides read TGTGCCAGCAGTGTCTCTCCTAGCGGGCCCTACAATGAGCAGTTCTTC. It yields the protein CASSVSPSGPYNEQFF.

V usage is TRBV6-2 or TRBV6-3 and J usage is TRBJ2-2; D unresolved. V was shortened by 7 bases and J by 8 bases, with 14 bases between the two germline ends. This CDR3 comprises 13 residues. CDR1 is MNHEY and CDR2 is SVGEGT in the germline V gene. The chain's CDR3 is CASTLRMTGELFF. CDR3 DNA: TGTGCCAGCACCTTACGGATGACTGGGGAGCTGTTTTTT.

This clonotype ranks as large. CDR3 nucleotides: TGTGCCAGCAGCCACGCCGGGGGACAGGGGAACAATGAGCAGTTCTTC. Encoded protein: CASSHAGGQGNNEQFF. V gene TRBV4-2 combines with J gene TRBJ2-1, with 10 bases that match TRBD1. The trim removed 3 bases at V and 5 bases at J, leaving 7 bases unmatched. The CDR3 extends over 16 amino acids. Germline assignment: CDR1 LGHNA and CDR2 YNFKEQ.

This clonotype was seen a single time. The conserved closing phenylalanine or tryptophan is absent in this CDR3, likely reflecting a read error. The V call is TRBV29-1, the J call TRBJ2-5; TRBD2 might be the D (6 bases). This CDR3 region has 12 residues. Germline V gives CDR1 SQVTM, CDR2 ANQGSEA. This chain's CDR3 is CSVWGEQETQYI. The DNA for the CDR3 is TGTAGCGTTTGGGGGGAGCAAGAGACCCAGTACATC.

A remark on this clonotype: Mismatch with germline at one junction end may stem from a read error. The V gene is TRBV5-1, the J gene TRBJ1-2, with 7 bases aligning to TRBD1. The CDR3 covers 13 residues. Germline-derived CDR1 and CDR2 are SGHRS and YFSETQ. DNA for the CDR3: TGCGCCAGCACCTCCCGGGACAGCTATGGCTACTCCTTC. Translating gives CASTSRDSYGYSF.